These T cell receptor beta chains were read from a single sample in a study of blood T cell repertoires in COVID-19. Only in-frame clones appear in the TCRdb table, and some are missing; sequencing was by immunoSEQ multiplex PCR. Of hundreds of thousands of clones in the sample, around 91% are singletons; the top ten hold over 2%. The specimen was PBMCs or T cells enriched from blood (not recorded which). The source of these receptors is a young woman who had recovered from COVID-19. Both conserved end residues are part of each CDR3. A D gene is named only where the DNA matches it firmly. Rows may omit the clone size; those that give it use once, few, many or a size class.

CDR3,DNA,J,length,V,D,size
CASSGGQGYNSPLHF,TGTGCCAGCAGCGGAGGACAGGGGTATAATTCACCCCTCCACTTT,TRBJ1-6,15,TRBV5-5,TRBD1,-
CSVILGANEQYF,TGCAGCGTCATCCTAGGGGCCAACGAGCAGTACTTC,TRBJ2-7,12,TRBV29-1,-,-
CASSEVLGQGFYNSPLHF,TGTGCCAGCAGTGAAGTCCTGGGACAGGGGTTCTATAATTCACCCCTCCACTTT,TRBJ1-6,18,TRBV6-1,TRBD1,-
CATSRGLQETQYF,TGTGCCACCAGCAGAGGACTGCAAGAGACCCAGTACTTC,TRBJ2-5,13,TRBV15,-,-
CASSPLGTGGYEQYF,TGTGCCAGCTCACCACTTGGGACAGGGGGTTATGAGCAGTACTTC,TRBJ2-7,15,TRBV18,TRBD1,-
CASRAGRNEQFF,TGTGCCAGTAGAGCGGGGAGAAATGAGCAGTTCTTC,TRBJ2-1,12,TRBV19,TRBD2,once
CASSFQGVNPNTGELFF,TGTGCCAGCAGTTTTCAGGGGGTGAACCCGAACACCGGGGAGCTGTTTTTT,TRBJ2-2,17,TRBV28,TRBD1,-
CATSRVWGQGNTGELFF,TGTGCCACCAGCAGAGTATGGGGGCAGGGGAACACCGGGGAGCTGTTTTTT,TRBJ2-2,17,TRBV15,-,-
CASSFDSSYEQYF,TGTGCCAGCAGTTTCGACAGCTCCTACGAGCAGTACTTC,TRBJ2-7,13,TRBV27,-,-
CASSESQGTEAFF,TGCGCCAGCAGTGAGTCACAGGGCACTGAAGCTTTCTTT,TRBJ1-1,13,TRBV10-1,-,-
CASSPSGETYEQYF,TGCGCCAGCAGCCCGTCTGGAGAAACCTACGAGCAGTACTTC,TRBJ2-7,14,TRBV5-1,-,-
CASMDAGILSGANVLTF,TGTGCCAGTATGGATGCCGGGATCCTCTCTGGGGCCAACGTCCTGACTTTC,TRBJ2-6,17,TRBV19,-,once
CASVTAINTGELFF,TGTGCCAGCGTGACAGCCATCAACACCGGGGAGCTGTTTTTT,TRBJ2-2,14,TRBV27,-,once
CASSSSRYEQYF,TGTGCCAGCAGTTCCTCGCGATACGAGCAGTACTTC,TRBJ2-7,12,TRBV12-3/TRBV12-4,-,-
CASSPGTGGLDTQYF,TGTGCCAGCAGCCCGGGCACAGGGGGGCTCGATACGCAGTATTTT,TRBJ2-3,15,TRBV5-6,TRBD1,-
CASSERGANYGYTF,TGTGCCAGCAGTGAACGGGGGGCTAACTATGGCTACACCTTC,TRBJ1-2,14,TRBV2,-,-
CSVLPTGTSSETQYF,TGCAGCGTCCTACCGACCGGGACTAGCTCAGAGACCCAGTACTTC,TRBJ2-5,15,TRBV29-1,TRBD2,-
CASSPWTSGGPGEQYF,TGTGCCAGCAGCCCGTGGACTAGCGGGGGCCCAGGGGAGCAGTACTTC,TRBJ2-7,16,TRBV5-5,TRBD2,-
CASIRSSTSNQPQHF,TGTGCCAGTATAAGATCTAGCACCTCCAATCAGCCCCAGCATTTT,TRBJ1-5,15,TRBV19,-,-
CASSLGQGDPGYTF,TGCGCCAGCAGCTTGGGACAGGGGGATCCTGGCTACACCTTC,TRBJ1-2,14,TRBV5-1,TRBD1,-
CASSDSQGYEQYF,TGTGCCAGCAGTGATAGCCAGGGATACGAGCAGTACTTC,TRBJ2-7,13,TRBV6-6,-,once
CASSTVSKNIQYF,TGTGCCAGTAGTACAGTCTCAAAAAACATTCAGTACTTC,TRBJ2-4,13,TRBV19,-,-
CARKRGVVSSYEQYF,TGTGCCAGGAAACGGGGGGTGGTTAGCTCCTACGAGCAGTACTTC,TRBJ2-7,15,TRBV27,TRBD2,-
CASSQLGGSTEAFF,TGTGCCAGCAGCCAATTGGGGGGAAGTACTGAAGCTTTCTTT,TRBJ1-1,14,TRBV16,-,-
CASRPPGQNYEQYF,TGTGCCAGCAGACCTCCGGGACAGAACTACGAGCAGTACTTC,TRBJ2-7,14,TRBV6-2/TRBV6-3,TRBD1,-
CASSPTGSYGYTF,TGTGCCAGCAGCCCGACAGGGAGCTATGGCTACACCTTC,TRBJ1-2,13,TRBV7-9,TRBD1,-
CASSDTSRPDTQYF,TGTGCCAGCAGCGACACTAGCCGTCCAGATACGCAGTATTTT,TRBJ2-3,14,TRBV5-4,-,-
CASSMGDRGNGYTF,TGTGCCAGTAGTATGGGGGACAGGGGAAATGGCTACACCTTC,TRBJ1-2,14,TRBV19,TRBD1,-
CATSEGRGYEQYF,TGTGCCACCTCGGAGGGGAGAGGGTACGAGCAGTACTTC,TRBJ2-7,13,TRBV19,-,-
CASSLGETQYF,TGCGCCAGCAGCCTCGGAGAGACCCAGTACTTC,TRBJ2-5,11,TRBV4-1,-,-
CASSPRTGGPYNEQFF,TGTGCCAGTAGTCCCCGGACAGGGGGCCCTTACAATGAGCAGTTCTTC,TRBJ2-1,16,TRBV19,TRBD1,-
CASSPLAGNNEQFF,TGTGCCAGCAGCCCACTAGCGGGGAACAATGAGCAGTTCTTC,TRBJ2-1,14,TRBV27,TRBD2,-
CSASMGTGRYGYTF,TGCAGTGCTAGTATGGGGACAGGGAGGTATGGCTACACCTTC,TRBJ1-2,14,TRBV20-1,TRBD1,-
CASSWGGDSPLHF,TGTGCCAGCAGTTGGGGGGGGGATTCACCCCTCCACTTT,TRBJ1-6,13,TRBV12-3/TRBV12-4,-,-
CASSRTDSRYGYTF,TGTGCCAGTAGTCGGACAGACTCTCGATATGGCTACACCTTC,TRBJ1-2,14,TRBV19,-,-
CASREGNSPLHF,TGTGCCAGCAGAGAGGGTAATTCACCCCTCCACTTT,TRBJ1-6,12,TRBV12-3/TRBV12-4,-,-
CASSYSILSGWAFLHF,TGTGCCAGCAGTTACTCAATTCTATCAGGGTGGGCATTCCTCCACTTT,TRBJ1-6,16,TRBV6-5,-,-
CASSFIQGNSPLHF,TGTGCCAGCAGCTTTATCCAGGGAAATTCACCCCTCCACTTT,TRBJ1-6,14,TRBV11-2,-,once
CASSQVAEAFF,TGTGCCAGCAGCCAAGTAGCTGAAGCTTTCTTT,TRBJ1-1,11,TRBV3-1/TRBV3-2,-,few
CASSWTSGGRSSYNEQFF,TGTGCCAGCAGCTGGACTAGCGGGGGCCGGAGCTCCTACAATGAGCAGTTCTTC,TRBJ2-1,18,TRBV27,TRBD2,-